The T cell receptor beta chain described here comes from a study of CD8+ T cells in alopecia areata. Extracted RNA was reverse transcribed, and the resulting cDNA served as sequencing template. The table came from immunoSEQ multiplex PCR; TCRdb's copy has only in-frame clones and leaves some out. Of approximately 13,000 clones in the sample, over 50% were seen once. Germline CDR1 is SGHVT and CDR2 is SQSDAQ. The V and J ends lost 2 bases and 5 bases, in that order; junction bases with no gene match: 10. The CDR3 is made up of 16 amino acids. Sorting of the five patients' CD4+ cells gave CD25+CD127- cells as the output.

Sequencing used CD4+ Tregs sorted from blood. The genes are TRBV7-4 and TRBJ2-3, with 7 bases matching TRBD2. The sequence was obtained from a human donor with alopecia areata. The CDR3 DNA sequence: TGTGCCAGCAGCTTACTCCCGACTAGCCTTGGAGATACGCAGTATTTT. It is translated as CASSLLPTSLGDTQYF.